These 15 T cell receptor beta chains were all obtained from the same sample, sequenced in a study of blood T cells in healthy people across ages. Combining a sample-barcoded 5' primer with a J-beta primer mix, a second PCR ran for about 6 to 11 cycles. TCRdb itself ran the 5' RACE reads through MiXCR, one entry per CDR3 protein. The sample lists about 1,800,000 distinct CDR3 sequences, 28% occurring once. The sequenced material came from blood. The source of these receptors is a woman in her thirties in good health.

The chain couples TRBV24-1 to TRBJ2-7, with D tentatively TRBD1 or TRBD2 (5 bases each). TRBJ2-5 matches the DNA end more closely, so the J call is doubtful. Germline values: CDR1 KGHDR, CDR2 SFDVKD. The CDR3 has 18 residues. This CDR3 reads CATSDSVGVADIVETQYF. DNA for the CDR3: TGTGCCACCAGTGATTCCGTGGGAGTCGCGGACATCGTAGAGACCCAGTACTTC.

In its sample, this clonotype was seen many times. V is TRBV12-3 or TRBV12-4 and J is TRBJ1-6; the D gene is possibly TRBD1 (5 bases). V lost 4 bases and J 7 bases, leaving 8 bases between the germline ends. The CDR3 contains 13 residues. CDR3 DNA: TGTGCCAGCAGTTCAGGGCTAAATTCACCCCTCCACTTT. Its translation: CASSSGLNSPLHF.

This clonotype has more than one count but fewer than ten. This rearrangement joins TRBV4-2 to TRBJ2-5; TRBD2 agrees at 12 bases. The V gene end was trimmed by 1 base and the J gene end by 5 bases; junction bases not matched to a gene: 8. Germline V gene sequence: CDR1 LGHNA, CDR2 YNFKEQ. This CDR3 is built from 17 residues. CDR3 protein: CASSQAPLAGGMETQYF. In DNA, the CDR3 is TGTGCCAGCAGCCAAGCCCCGCTAGCGGGGGGGATGGAGACCCAGTACTTC.

The chain carries TRBV12-3 or TRBV12-4 and TRBJ2-3, with D perhaps TRBD1 or TRBD2 (5 bases each). V was shortened by 8 bases and J by 0 bases, with 15 bases between the two germline ends. CDR3 length: 15 residues. Written as DNA, the CDR3 is TGTGCCAGCGCCCCTGAGGGGATTAGCACAGATACGCAGTATTTT. Its protein is CASAPEGISTDTQYF.

The chain links TRBV20-1 to TRBJ1-2; TRBD1 is a possible D gene (5 bases). CDR1 DFQATT and CDR2 SNEGSKA come from the germline V gene (reference sequence). CDR3 length: 16 amino acids. The V end lost 1 base, the J end lost 2 bases, and 17 bases lay between the germline ends. Here the CDR3 DNA reads TGCAGTGCTAGAGCCTTTACAGGCGGGGGAAACTATGGCTACACCTTC. This translates into CSARAFTGGGNYGYTF.

This sequence joins TRBV4-3 and TRBJ2-4; possible D gene TRBD1, 6 bases. The J call is doubtful: the DNA matches TRBJ2-7 better. The CDR3 has 13 amino acids. Germline values: CDR1 LGHNA, CDR2 YSLEER. This CDR3 reads CASSPGQKYEQYF. CDR3 nucleotides: TGCGCCAGCAGCCCTGGACAGAAATACGAGCAGTACTTC.

Of note for this clonotype: One junction end disagrees with the germline gene, perhaps due to a read error. V usage is TRBV7-2 and J usage is TRBJ1-5; no firm D call. Germline V gene data show CDR1 as SGHTA and CDR2 as FQGNSA. The CDR3 has 13 amino acids. CDR3 amino acids: CSSSERGNQPQHF. The CDR3 DNA sequence: TGTTCCAGCAGCGAGAGAGGGAATCAGCCCCAGCATTTT.

The V gene is TRBV7-3, the J gene TRBJ2-5, with 11 nucleotides matching TRBD2. V trimming: 3 bases; J trimming: 1 base; junction bases outside the gene matches: 1. Germline values: CDR1 SGHTA, CDR2 FQGTGA. This CDR3 is built from 15 residues. The CDR3 bases are TGTGCCAGCAGCTTGACTAGCGGGGTCCAAGAGACCCAGTACTTC. Protein product: CASSLTSGVQETQYF.

This clonotype was seen more than once but under ten times. The chain employs TRBV2 and TRBJ1-1; D is uncertain. Germline lookup yields CDR1 SNHLY and CDR2 FYNNEI. Between the trimmed V and J ends, which lost 6 bases and 4 bases, there was a span of 15 bases. This CDR3 is 14 amino acids long. The CDR3 sequence: CASRLGPLITEAFF. CDR3 coding DNA: TGTGCCAGCAGGCTCGGACCCCTGATCACTGAAGCTTTCTTT.

This clonotype was recorded a few times. J is TRBJ1-1 and V is TRBV4-1; no clear D. This CDR3 has 15 amino acids. V was shortened by 8 bases and J by 4 bases, with 20 bases between the two germline ends. CDR1 is MGHRA and CDR2 is YSYEKL in the germline V gene. CDR3 sequence (DNA): TGCGCCAGCTACCCTGTTGGAGGTAGGAGCACTGAAGCTTTCTTT. It is translated as CASYPVGGRSTEAFF.

The rearrangement uses TRBV20-1 and TRBJ2-3, with TRBD1 matching 11 bases. CDR3 length: 16 residues. Germline lookup yields CDR1 DFQATT and CDR2 SNEGSKA (reference sequence). J lost 5 bases, V lost 5 bases, and 12 bases had no gene match. The CDR3: CSAPRDRGKLGDTQYF. The DNA for the CDR3 is TGCAGTGCTCCCCGGGACAGGGGGAAGTTAGGAGATACGCAGTATTTT.

This clonotype occurred many times. The chain has TRBV12-3 or TRBV12-4 and TRBJ2-7, with 7 bases matching TRBD1. After removal of 5 bases from V and 2 bases from J, the junction contained 3 bases not matched to a gene. The CDR3 covers 13 residues. For the CDR3, the DNA is TGTGCCAGCAGTATCGGGACAGCCTACGAGCAGTACTTC. This translates into CASSIGTAYEQYF.

J is TRBJ2-1 and V is TRBV9, with D unclear. The CDR3 runs to 16 residues. V lost 2 bases and J lost 2, with 14 bases in between. Germline V CDR1 and CDR2: SGDLS, YYNGEE. The CDR3 region has the DNA TGTGCCAGCAGCGTTGGTACCGGAAACACCTACAATGAGCAGTTCTTC. Protein product: CASSVGTGNTYNEQFF.

V usage is TRBV21-1 and J usage is TRBJ2-6; the table calls TRBD1, which could not be checked here. TRBV21-1 is tagged as a pseudogene. The CDR3 loop spans 19 amino acids. This CDR3 reads CASSKTTGQTVSGANVLTF. The CDR3 DNA sequence: TGTGCCAGCAGCAAAACGACGGGGCAGACCGTCTCTGGGGCCAACGTCCTGACTTTC.

The CDR3 spells CASSESSFGGELFF. The CDR3 DNA is TGTGCCAGCAGTGAATCTAGCTTCGGCGGGGAGCTGTTTTTT. The chain has TRBV6-1 and TRBJ2-2; D is perhaps TRBD2 (5 bases). V was cut by 2 bases and J by 7 bases, with 11 bases left in between. The CDR3 contains 14 residues. Germline CDR1 and CDR2: MNHNS and SASEGT.